This is a list of T cell receptor beta chains from one sample in a study of identical twins. TCRdb fed the 5' RACE reads into MiXCR, producing one record per CDR3 protein. Counted here are 150,000 or so distinct CDR3 sequences, around 3.4% occurring once; the ten biggest clones make up 7% to 10%. Sample: memory T cells sorted from blood. All receptors come from a man aged 18 to 35 in good health. Each CDR3 is given with its conserved first and last residue. Clone size appears in some rows only: once, few, many, or a class for an expanded clone.

J gene: TRBJ1-5; V gene: TRBV28; clone size: many; CDR3 protein: CASSLLVEGSQPQHF
J gene: TRBJ2-4; V gene: TRBV20-1; clone size: -; CDR3 protein: CSAAGLAGEVAKNIQYF
J gene: TRBJ2-1; V gene: TRBV9; clone size: many; CDR3 protein: CASSPRDSRGSYNEQFF
J gene: TRBJ2-5; V gene: TRBV7-8; clone size: -; CDR3 protein: CASSLRRENIKRETQYF
J gene: TRBJ2-7; V gene: TRBV7-9; clone size: many; CDR3 protein: CATAVGEQYF
J gene: TRBJ2-7; V gene: TRBV28; clone size: many; CDR3 protein: CASSLGGGYTYEQYF
J gene: TRBJ2-4; V gene: TRBV30; clone size: many; CDR3 protein: CAWSVAKNIQYF
J gene: TRBJ2-5; V gene: TRBV20-1; clone size: -; CDR3 protein: CSASKAEETQYF
J gene: TRBJ2-3; V gene: TRBV20-1; clone size: many; CDR3 protein: CSSSRGSRDTQYF
J gene: TRBJ2-7; V gene: TRBV5-1; clone size: many; CDR3 protein: CASSWDTAEQYF
J gene: TRBJ2-2; V gene: TRBV20-1; clone size: many; CDR3 protein: CSASRDTGELFF
J gene: TRBJ1-6; V gene: TRBV7-8; clone size: few; CDR3 protein: CASSFSPGRNSPLHF
J gene: TRBJ2-5; V gene: TRBV29-1; clone size: many; CDR3 protein: CSVEDSVAGQETQYF
J gene: TRBJ2-3; V gene: TRBV27; clone size: many; CDR3 protein: CASSWRGPVDTQYF
J gene: TRBJ1-1; V gene: TRBV6-1; clone size: many; CDR3 protein: CASSDKPGVNTEAFF
J gene: TRBJ2-7; V gene: TRBV20-1; clone size: many; CDR3 protein: CSAGPSDQISYEQYF